Listed here are 30 T cell receptor beta chains from one sample, sequenced in a study of T cell repertoires in cytomegalovirus infection. Their recognized antigens are unknown. One entry per CDR3 protein results from TCRdb running MiXCR on the reads. Of 750,000 to 950,000 distinct CDR3 sequences in the sample, around 29% were seen once. This sample comprised cultured CD8+ T cells from PBMCs, obtained from culture after CMV antigen stimulation. The receptors stem from a human donor in good health (CMV status not recorded). Some clones in this sample may be carry-over from other donors' samples.

This clonotype showed up just a few times. The chain has TRBV12-3 or TRBV12-4 and TRBJ1-1; D possibly corresponds to TRBD1 (6 bases). Deletions cut 8 bases from V and 3 bases from J, with 22 bases between. CDR3 length: 16 amino acids. CDR3 protein: CASPPRGRPLDTEAFF. The CDR3 region has the DNA TGTGCCAGCCCCCCCCGGGGGCGCCCCCTCGACACTGAAGCTTTCTTT.

In its sample, this clonotype was seen a few times. Written as DNA, the CDR3 is TGTGCCAGTAGTATAGATAGAACAGGGGGTACCTACAATGAGCAGTTCTTC. Translation: CASSIDRTGGTYNEQFF. The V gene is TRBV19, the J gene TRBJ2-1, with TRBD1 identical over 8 bases. This CDR3 has 17 amino acids. CDR1 and CDR2 from the germline V gene are LNHDA and SQIVND (reference sequence). The J segment lost 2 bases and the V segment lost 0 bases, leaving 6 bases of the junction unmatched.

There are a few counts of this clonotype. V usage is TRBV28 and J usage is TRBJ2-7, with 8 bases matching TRBD2. Germline CDR1 and CDR2: MDHEN and SYDVKM. V lost 7 bases and J lost 0; bases outside the gene matches: 8. CDR3 length: 15 amino acids. Written as DNA, the CDR3 is TGTGCCAGCACCCAGAGCGGGGGCCTCTCCTACGAGCAGTACTTC. Translated, it gives CASTQSGGLSYEQYF.

This clonotype came up a few times. The rearrangement joins TRBV9 to TRBJ2-2; the D gene could be TRBD1 or TRBD2 (5 bases each). Trimming took off 4 bases at V and 6 bases at J, with 16 bases between the two ends. CDR3 length: 15 residues. CDR1 SGDLS and CDR2 YYNGEE come from the germline V gene. CDR3 residues: CASSPQFGDAGELFF. CDR3 DNA sequence: TGTGCCAGCAGCCCCCAATTTGGGGACGCCGGGGAGCTGTTTTTT.

The genes are TRBV20-1 and TRBJ1-1; a weak D match, TRBD1 (5 bases). Germline V gives CDR1 DFQATT, CDR2 SNEGSKA (reference sequence). V was clipped by 5 bases and J by 7 bases, with 17 bases between them. This CDR3 region has 13 residues. CDR3 sequence reads: CSAQQRETVEAFF. For the CDR3, the DNA is TGCAGTGCTCAACAACGGGAGACAGTTGAAGCTTTCTTT.

For the CDR3, the DNA is TGTGCCAGCAGCATTGGGACCGCCGGGGCCAACGTCCTGACTTTC. This sequence encodes CASSIGTAGANVLTF. This chain uses TRBV9 with TRBJ2-6; D could derive from TRBD1 or TRBD2 (5 bases each). Trimming shortened V by 4 bases and J by 4 bases, and 12 bases separated the two germline ends. This CDR3 spans 15 amino acids. Germline CDR1 and CDR2: SGDLS and YYNGEE. The full variable domain, rest sourced from reference TRBV9 and TRBJ2-6, is DSGVTQTPKHLITATGQRVTLRCSPRSGDLSVYWYQQSLDQGLQFLIQYYNGEERAKGNILERFSAQQFPDLHSELNLSSLELGDSALYFCASSIGTAGANVLTFGAGSRLTVL.

In this sample, this clonotype turned up many times. The chain couples TRBV18 to TRBJ1-5; D gene uncertain. V was shortened by 1 base and J by 4 bases, with 11 bases between the two germline ends. CDR3 length equals 15 residues. The germline gives CDR1 KGHSH, CDR2 LQKENI. The CDR3, as DNA: TGTGCCAGCTCACCACGGGCGGAGCAGAATCAGCCCCAGCATTTT. Protein product: CASSPRAEQNQPQHF.

The chain couples TRBV28 to TRBJ2-1; TRBD2 might be the D (5 bases). Germline CDR1 and CDR2: MDHEN and SYDVKM. This CDR3 comprises 15 residues. V lost 4 bases and J 2 bases, leaving 12 bases between the germline ends. The CDR3 loop reads CASSSAPRAYNEQFF. CDR3 sequence (DNA): TGTGCCAGCAGTTCCGCCCCGAGGGCCTACAATGAGCAGTTCTTC.

This clonotype was counted at least ten times. The rearrangement links TRBV7-9 to TRBJ2-7, with 9 bases identical to TRBD1. Germline lookup yields CDR1 SEHNR and CDR2 FQNEAQ (reference sequence). The length of the CDR3 is 13 residues. With V trimmed by 3 bases and J by 5 bases, 2 bases remained unmatched. CDR3 loop: CASSLDRGDEQYF. The DNA for the CDR3 is TGTGCCAGCAGCTTGGACAGGGGTGACGAGCAGTACTTC.

There are many counts of this clonotype. The gene calls are TRBV7-9 and TRBJ2-3, with D possibly being TRBD1 or TRBD2 (5 bases each). Germline V CDR1 and CDR2: SEHNR, FQNEAQ (reference sequence). The V gene lost 4 bases and the J gene lost 0 bases, with 14 bases spanning the gap. The CDR3 length is 16 residues. The CDR3 region has the DNA TGTGCCAGCAGCTCGGGGCTCTTTACTAGCACAGATACGCAGTATTTT. This sequence encodes CASSSGLFTSTDTQYF. Full variable domain (rest looked up from reference TRBV7-9 and TRBJ2-3): DTGVSQNPRHKITKRGQNVTFRCDPISEHNRLYWYRQTLGQGPEFLTYFQNEAQLEKSRLLSDRFSAERPKGSFSTLEIQRTEQGDSAMYLCASSSGLFTSTDTQYFGPGTRLTVL.

In this sample, this clonotype turned up a few times. V usage is TRBV27 and J usage is TRBJ2-1; 7 bases line up with TRBD1. Germline CDR1 is MNHEY and CDR2 is SMNVEV (reference sequence). V lost 4 bases, J lost 10 bases, and 4 bases stayed unmatched. The CDR3 is 12 amino acids. The CDR3 spells CASSYADREQFF. The CDR3 nucleotides are TGTGCCAGCAGTTATGCGGACAGGGAGCAGTTCTTC.

This clonotype was counted many times. The V gene is TRBV7-9, the J gene TRBJ2-5; possible D gene TRBD1, 6 bases. Trimming shortened V by 5 bases and J by 2 bases, and 21 bases separated the two germline ends. The CDR3 sequence is 17 residues long. Germline CDR1 and CDR2: SEHNR and FQNEAQ (reference sequence). The CDR3 here is CASSPPPDSQRQETQYF. The CDR3 nucleotides are TGTGCCAGCAGCCCACCCCCGGACAGCCAGAGGCAAGAGACCCAGTACTTC.

CDR3 sequence: CASSTPRGHTEAFF. Written as DNA, the CDR3 is TGTGCCAGCAGTACCCCCAGGGGGCACACTGAAGCTTTCTTT. This chain links TRBV2 with TRBJ1-1, with 8 bases aligning to TRBD1. This CDR3 spans 14 amino acids. From germline, CDR1 is SNHLY and CDR2 FYNNEI. Trimming took 5 bases from V and 3 from J; bases not matched to a gene: 5.

The chain carries TRBV27 and TRBJ2-4, with D uncertain. Per germline, CDR1 MNHEY and CDR2 SMNVEV (reference sequence). The CDR3 spans 17 residues. Trimming removed 4 bases from V and 1 base from J, with 17 bases in between. CDR3: CASSSITGRSAKNIQYF. The CDR3 bases are TGTGCCAGCAGTTCGATCACCGGGCGATCCGCCAAAAACATTCAGTACTTC.

This clonotype was found a few times. The chain has TRBV7-6 and TRBJ1-2; TRBD1 matches 7 bases. Trimming at V came to 5 bases and at J to 8 bases, leaving 8 bases not matched to a gene. CDR1 and CDR2 (germline): SGHVS, FNYEAQ. The CDR3 spans 13 residues. The CDR3 sequence is CASSPNVGQGYTF. CDR3 coding DNA: TGTGCCAGCAGCCCAAACGTGGGACAGGGCTACACCTTC.

This clonotype was seen a handful of times. The V and J genes are TRBV19 and TRBJ1-2; D is unresolved. The CDR3 loop spans 14 amino acids. Germline CDR1 reads LNHDA; CDR2 reads SQIVND (reference sequence). Between the trimmed V and J ends, which lost 7 bases and 8 bases, there was a span of 20 bases. Here the CDR3 reads CASTSRGRLLGYTF. CDR3 bases: TGTGCCAGTACCTCGAGAGGAAGACTGCTGGGCTACACCTTC. The whole variable domain, remainder taken from reference TRBV19 and TRBJ1-2, is DGGITQSPKYLFRKEGQNVTLSCEQNLNHDAMYWYRQDPGQGLRLIYYSQIVNDFQKGDIAEGYSVSREKKESFPLTVTSAQKNPTAFYLCASTSRGRLLGYTFGSGTRLTVV.

This chain joins TRBV5-1 and TRBJ2-3, with TRBD1 as a possible D gene (5 bases). V was shortened by 6 bases and J by 2 bases, with 16 bases between the two germline ends. Germline lookup yields CDR1 SGHRS and CDR2 YFSETQ. The CDR3 extends over 15 amino acids. The CDR3 region is CASNPGYSNTDTQYF. CDR3 nucleotide sequence: TGCGCCAGCAACCCAGGGTACAGTAACACAGATACGCAGTATTTT.

Concerning this clonotype: At one of its ends the junction is not consistent with the germline gene, which may arise from a read error. This chain links TRBV10-3 with TRBJ2-1, with 9 bases lining up with TRBD2. The CDR3 has 16 amino acids. Germline CDR1 and CDR2: ENHRY and SYGVKD. Here the CDR3 reads CAISESSGGLYNEQLF. The CDR3 DNA is TGTGCCATCAGTGAGTCGAGCGGGGGGCTTTACAATGAGCAGTTGTTC.

The chain is built from TRBV12-3 or TRBV12-4 and TRBJ2-5; 8 bases are shared with TRBD1. This CDR3 is built from 14 residues. V was pared by 6 bases and J by 5 bases, with 8 bases of the junction left unmatched. This chain's CDR3 is CASSRDRLGETQYF. CDR3 bases: TGTGCCAGCAGCCGGGACAGGTTGGGGGAGACCCAGTACTTC.

V is TRBV5-1 and J is TRBJ1-6; D unclear. Between the trimmed V and J ends, which lost 5 bases and 9 bases, there was a span of 15 bases. CDR1 and CDR2 (germline): SGHRS, YFSETQ. This CDR3 spans 14 amino acids. The CDR3 nucleotides read TGCGCCAGCAGTCTGGCGGGTAGCGGTTCACCCCTCCACTTT. Translation: CASSLAGSGSPLHF.

This clonotype was found a few times. The chain is built from TRBV4-2 and TRBJ2-3; TRBD2 aligns across 14 bases. CDR3 length: 19 amino acids. V lost 1 base and J lost 6; bases outside the gene matches: 12. CDR1 is LGHNA and CDR2 is YNFKEQ in the germline V gene. CDR3 loop: CASSQAGLAGALPRDTQYF. In DNA, the CDR3 is TGTGCCAGCAGCCAAGCGGGACTAGCGGGGGCCTTACCTAGGGATACGCAGTATTTT.

This clonotype was detected ten times or more. The V gene is TRBV12-3 or TRBV12-4, the J gene TRBJ1-1, with 7 bases fitting TRBD1. The CDR3 covers 13 residues. V was pared by 3 bases and J by 6 bases, with 4 bases of the junction left unmatched. In DNA, the CDR3 is TGTGCCAGCAGTTTTACAGGGGCGGCTGAAGCTTTCTTT. Protein product: CASSFTGAAEAFF.

This clonotype appeared a few times. The chain combines TRBV27 with TRBJ2-3; TRBD1 is a possible D gene (5 bases). CDR1 and CDR2 from the germline V gene are MNHEY and SMNVEV (reference sequence). This CDR3 has 12 amino acids. Trimming took off 7 bases at V and 10 bases at J, with 15 bases between the two ends. The CDR3 here is CASTTGNVPQYF. Written as DNA, the CDR3 is TGTGCCAGCACTACAGGTAACGTGCCGCAGTATTTT.

The chain recombines TRBV27 with TRBJ1-2; D is unclear. Germline values: CDR1 MNHEY, CDR2 SMNVEV (reference sequence). This CDR3 spans 13 amino acids. V was pared by 5 bases and J by 8 bases, with 15 bases between. The CDR3 region is CASSNGPRRGYTF. The CDR3 nucleotides read TGTGCCAGCAGTAACGGGCCCCGTCGGGGCTACACCTTC.

This clonotype was seen a single time. The chain employs TRBV20-1 and TRBJ1-4; the match to TRBD1 covers 8 bases. The length of the CDR3 is 16 residues. Looked up from germline, CDR1 is DFQATT and CDR2 is SNEGSKA (reference sequence). Trimming at V came to 0 bases and at J to 1 base, leaving 4 bases not matched to a gene. CDR3 amino acids: CSARDAGGITNEKLFF. The CDR3 DNA is TGCAGTGCTAGAGATGCAGGGGGCATAACTAATGAAAAACTGTTTTTT.

This chain connects TRBV28 to TRBJ1-6, with 8 positions matching TRBD1. With 3 bases clipped from V and 7 bases from J, the junction kept 5 bases outside the gene matches. The germline V gene encodes CDR1 MDHEN and CDR2 SYDVKM. The CDR3 spans 15 residues. CDR3 in DNA: TGTGCCAGCAGTTTGGGACAGGTCCCGAATTCACCCCTCCACTTT. Protein: CASSLGQVPNSPLHF.

This clonotype was seen at least ten times. The chain joins TRBV7-2 to TRBJ2-7, with no clear D. Germline V gene sequence: CDR1 SGHTA, CDR2 FQGNSA. The CDR3 contains 14 residues. Trimming cost V 0 bases and J 6 bases, with 12 bases left between them. The CDR3 reads CASSLAPLGSEQYV. CDR3 bases: TGTGCCAGCAGCTTAGCACCGTTAGGAAGCGAGCAGTACGTC.

This chain links TRBV20-1 with TRBJ2-7, with D possibly being TRBD2 (5 bases). Trimming took 1 base from V and 3 from J, leaving 13 bases between them. Germline V gene data show CDR1 as DFQATT and CDR2 as SNEGSKA (reference sequence). This CDR3 has 14 residues. This chain's CDR3 is CSARGERENYEQYF. CDR3 nucleotides: TGCAGTGCTAGAGGTGAAAGGGAGAACTACGAGCAGTACTTC.

The table lists this clonotype with a few counts. This chain connects TRBV6-6 to TRBJ1-3, with TRBD1 as a possible D gene (5 bases). Germline V CDR1 and CDR2: MNHNY, SVGAGI (reference sequence). The length of the CDR3 is 13 residues. V shed 7 bases and J shed 4 bases, with 11 bases lying between them. This chain's CDR3 is CASTGGSGNTIYF. The CDR3, as DNA: TGTGCCAGCACGGGGGGGTCAGGAAACACCATATATTTT.

This chain links TRBV6-1 with TRBJ1-2; no definite D call. The CDR3 consists of 14 residues. With 2 bases removed from V and 4 bases from J, the gap between germline ends came to 11 bases. CDR1 MNHNS and CDR2 SASEGT come from the germline V gene. DNA for the CDR3: TGTGCCAGCAGTGAATGGAACGGACCCTATGGCTACACCTTC. It codes for CASSEWNGPYGYTF.